This T cell receptor (beta chain) was captured in a study of vaccination and CD4 T cells after COVID-19. In the study overall: Six men and four women formed the convalescents, two being Hispanic. Overlapping spike peptides served as the stimulus for the cells. These peptides came from SARS-CoV-2 and from the common cold coronaviruses HCoV-NL63, HCoV-OC43 and HCoV-229E.

To note about this clonotype: The antigen is not known.

Treatment indicated: roughly 10-day PBMC culture with coronavirus spike peptide pools or control peptides (ViraFEST assay). Peptide pool stimulation in ViraFEST expanded antigen-specific T cells, whose TCRs were then sequenced. V lost 2 bases and J lost 0, with 11 bases in between. This CDR3 spans 15 amino acids. The germline V gene has CDR1 SEHNR and CDR2 FQNEAQ (reference sequence). Sequence data for DNA of cultured CD4+ T cells were generated by the Oncomine TCR Beta short-read assay. MiXCR, run by TCRdb on the PCR reads, gives a single entry per CDR3 protein. The sample contains 5,500 to 9,000 distinct CDR3 sequences, 40% to 65% of which appear only once.

This TCR came from a human donor who had recovered from COVID-19. This sequence joins TRBV7-9 and TRBJ2-7; D call uncertain. The sequenced material came from CD4+ T cells from blood, cultured in vitro. The CDR3 nucleotides read TGTGCCAGCAGCTTAAAAGGGCAGGCCTCCTACGAGCAGTACTTC. Encoded protein: CASSLKGQASYEQYF.